This T cell receptor beta chain was documented in a study of blood T cell repertoires in COVID-19. Background on the study: Specimens from acute and convalescent COVID-19 originated in the United States, Italy and Spain.

This clone was observed a handful of times. Original methodology: Estimation of nucleated cell counts was performed using reference gene primer amplification. Clones were sequenced by immunoSEQ multiplex PCR, and TCRdb holds only the in-frame ones, with some missing. The DNA was the basis for D and trimming; V, J and clone size are from that table. The table has a few hundred thousand clones, about nine tenths seen once. The study recruited people aged about 18 to 89 years across under 25 US areas. In germline, CDR1 is MNHNS, CDR2 SASEGT. Trimming pared 2 bases from V and 6 bases from J, leaving 8 bases between. The CDR3 is 13 residues long.

The chain links TRBV6-1 to TRBJ2-4; D perhaps matches TRBD2 (6 bases). This receptor was identified in a man younger than 35 with acute COVID-19. The sample consisted of PBMCs or T cells enriched from blood (not recorded which). CDR3 DNA sequence: TGTGCCAGCAGTGAACCGGGGGTAAACATTCAGTACTTC. Protein sequence: CASSEPGVNIQYF.